The next 21 T cell receptor beta chains were all read from a single sample in a study of T cell responses to AZD1222 COVID-19 vaccine. Clones were read by immunoSEQ multiplex PCR, and TCRdb kept only the in-frame ones, dropping some. The table shows around 180,000 clones, with approximately 94% occurring only once. The starting material was peripheral blood, obtained 28 days after the second AZD1222 dose. The receptors come from an adult who received the AZD1222 COVID-19 vaccine.

The gene calls are TRBV19 and TRBJ1-2; 9 positions match TRBD1. Germline V CDR1 and CDR2: LNHDA, SQIVND (reference sequence). With 8 bases clipped from V and 5 bases from J, the junction kept 0 bases outside the gene matches. CDR3 length: 11 amino acids. In nucleotides, the CDR3 is TGTGCCAGTGGACAGGGGTATGGCTACACCTTC. This encodes CASGQGYGYTF.

The CDR3 sequence is CASSSLADTDTQYF. CDR3 DNA sequence: TGTGCCAGCAGTTCCCTAGCGGACACAGATACGCAGTATTTT. The V and J genes are TRBV6-2 or TRBV6-3 and TRBJ2-3, with 7 bases that match TRBD2. The CDR3 runs to 14 residues. Looked up from germline, CDR1 is MNHEY and CDR2 is SVGEGT. J lost 2 bases, V lost 4 bases, and 3 bases had no gene match.

This chain joins TRBV3-1 (or the pseudogene TRBV3-2) and TRBJ2-2; unclear D gene. Germline V gene lookup returns CDR1 LGHDT and CDR2 YNNKEL (reference sequence). The CDR3 totals 15 residues. Trimming stripped 4 bases from V and 0 bases from J, with 9 bases between. CDR3 bases: TGTGCCAGCAGCCCGGTAGCCACGAACACCGGGGAGCTGTTTTTT. It codes for CASSPVATNTGELFF.

This rearrangement joins TRBV27 to TRBJ2-7, with D tentatively TRBD1 (6 bases). The germline CDR1 and CDR2 sequences are MNHEY and SMNVEV (reference sequence). The CDR3 contains 15 residues. With 6 bases removed from V and 5 bases from J, the gap between germline ends came to 20 bases. DNA for the CDR3: TGTGCCAGCAGCTTCAGGGGCAGGTGGGAAGACGAGCAGTACTTC. Translating it yields CASSFRGRWEDEQYF.

The sample holds a few counts of this clone. The chain carries TRBV7-8 and TRBJ2-1, with a weak D call TRBD2 (6 bases). In germline, CDR1 is SGHVS, CDR2 FQNEAQ. Deletions cut 2 bases from V and 0 bases from J, with 17 bases between. The CDR3 loop spans 18 amino acids. The CDR3 DNA sequence: TGTGCCAGCAGCTTAAAGCGGGTGGGGACCAGCTCCTACAATGAGCAGTTCTTC. Translating gives CASSLKRVGTSSYNEQFF.

The chain couples TRBV5-5 to TRBJ1-6, with 8 bases lining up with TRBD1. The CDR3 runs 15 residues. V lost 4 bases and J lost 10; bases outside the gene matches: 10. Germline loops: CDR1 SGHKS, CDR2 YYEKEE (reference sequence). The CDR3 sequence is CASSLEGQEVSPLHF. CDR3 nucleotides: TGTGCCAGCAGCCTGGAGGGACAGGAGGTATCACCCCTCCACTTT. Variable domain in full (rest from reference TRBV5-5 and TRBJ1-6): DAGVTQSPTHLIKTRGQQVTLRCSPISGHKSVSWYQQVLGQGPQFIFQYYEKEERGRGNFPDRFSARQFPNYSSELNVNALLLGDSALYLCASSLEGQEVSPLHFGNGTRLTVT.

The chain recombines TRBV11-2 with TRBJ2-1; 13 nucleotides match TRBD2. Trimming cost V 1 base and J 4 bases; bases outside gene matches: 1. In germline, CDR1 is SGHAT, CDR2 FQNNGV. The CDR3 has 16 amino acids. The CDR3 loop is CASSLGTSGSYNEQFF. CDR3 DNA sequence: TGTGCCAGCAGCTTAGGGACTAGCGGGAGTTACAATGAGCAGTTCTTC. The entire variable domain, with the rest obtained from reference TRBV11-2 and TRBJ2-1, is as follows: EAGVAQSPRYKIIEKRQSVAFWCNPISGHATLYWYQQILGQGPKLLIQFQNNGVVDDSQLPKDRFSAERLKGVDSTLKIQPAKLEDSAVYLCASSLGTSGSYNEQFFGPGTRLTVL.

This chain uses TRBV30 with TRBJ1-5; D perhaps matches TRBD1 (5 bases). Germline V gene sequence: CDR1 GTSNPN, CDR2 SVGIG (reference sequence). Trimming removed 3 bases from V and 5 bases from J, with 14 bases in between. This CDR3 is 14 amino acids long. The CDR3 spells CAWRGPGADQPQHF. Here the CDR3 DNA reads TGTGCCTGGAGGGGGCCCGGAGCGGATCAGCCCCAGCATTTT.

This chain links TRBV6-2 or TRBV6-3 with TRBJ2-7, with TRBD2 matching 7 bases. V shed 2 bases and J 7 bases; nucleotides not matched to a gene: 11. The CDR3 is made up of 15 amino acids. The germline V gene encodes CDR1 MNHEY and CDR2 SVGEGT. Written as DNA, the CDR3 is TGTGCCAGCAGTTACGTCGGGCTAGCGGTAGGGGAGCAGTACTTC. Its translation is CASSYVGLAVGEQYF.

The gene calls are TRBV9 and TRBJ1-2; D unresolved. Germline V gives CDR1 SGDLS, CDR2 YYNGEE. The V end lost 0 bases, the J end lost 8 bases, and 8 bases lay between the germline ends. The CDR3 sequence is 12 residues long. CDR3 loop: CASSVGAGGYTF. CDR3 nucleotides: TGTGCCAGCAGCGTAGGGGCGGGAGGCTACACCTTC.

The genes are TRBV19 and TRBJ2-1, with 10 nucleotides matching TRBD2. Germline V gene sequence: CDR1 LNHDA, CDR2 SQIVND (reference sequence). This CDR3 spans 17 amino acids. Germline trimming cut 0 bases from V and 7 bases from J; bases unmatched to any gene: 9. CDR3 residues: CASSIDSLLAGLNEQFF. The CDR3, as DNA: TGTGCCAGTAGTATAGATTCCTTACTAGCGGGATTGAATGAGCAGTTCTTC.

V gene TRBV10-1 combines with J gene TRBJ2-3; 10 bases agree with TRBD2. The V segment lost 6 bases and the J segment 2 bases; nucleotides outside the gene matches: 5. The germline CDR1 and CDR2 sequences are WNHNN and SYGVQD (reference sequence). The CDR3 consists of 15 residues. The CDR3: CASRIAGGVTDTQYF. The CDR3 DNA reads as TGCGCCAGCAGGATAGCGGGAGGCGTCACAGATACGCAGTATTTT.

The J gene is TRBJ1-2, the V gene TRBV5-5, with 7 nucleotides matching TRBD1. Trimming at V came to 0 bases and at J to 4 bases, leaving 3 bases not matched to a gene. The germline V gene has CDR1 SGHKS and CDR2 YYEKEE (reference sequence). CDR3 length equals 14 residues. The CDR3 DNA reads as TGTGCCAGCAGCTTGGCCCAGGGGGTCTATGGCTACACCTTC. Protein product: CASSLAQGVYGYTF.

The gene calls are TRBV7-2 and TRBJ1-6, with a tentative D call TRBD1 (6 bases). This CDR3 region has 15 residues. Trimming removed 6 bases from V and 7 bases from J, with 16 bases in between. The germline V gene has CDR1 SGHTA and CDR2 FQGNSA. CDR3 in amino acids: CASSPRGGRNSPLHF. The CDR3 DNA is TGTGCCAGCAGTCCTCGGGGGGGCAGAAATTCACCCCTCCACTTT.

This chain joins TRBV25-1 and TRBJ1-2; D is possibly TRBD1 (6 bases). Trimming cost V 6 bases and J 8 bases, with 13 bases left between them. The CDR3 runs to 12 residues. CDR1 is MGHDK, CDR2 SYGVNS, per germline. The CDR3 DNA follows: TGTGCCAGCAGGAGAGGGGGACGGGGCTACACCTTC. Protein: CASRRGGRGYTF.

V usage is TRBV6-5 and J usage is TRBJ2-5; D call uncertain. This CDR3 contains 15 residues. CDR1 is MNHEY, CDR2 SVGAGI, per germline. Trimming took 6 bases from V and 5 from J, leaving 19 bases between them. The CDR3 spells CASSRASWARETQYF. CDR3 DNA sequence: TGTGCCAGCAGCCGCGCCAGCTGGGCCCGGGAGACCCAGTACTTC.

This clone has just one count. This chain connects TRBV28 to TRBJ1-2, with TRBD1 as a possible D gene (5 bases). Germline-derived CDR1 and CDR2 are MDHEN and SYDVKM. The CDR3 length is 14 residues. V was shortened by 3 bases and J by 5 bases, with 13 bases between the two germline ends. The CDR3 DNA reads TGTGCCAGCAGTTTTGAGGGGATGGCGTATGGCTACACCTTC. Amino acid sequence: CASSFEGMAYGYTF.

This clone turned up a few times. This chain joins TRBV7-2 and TRBJ1-6; 9 bases are shared with TRBD1. Looked up from germline, CDR1 is SGHTA and CDR2 is FQGNSA. This CDR3 comprises 15 residues. Germline trimming cut 4 bases from V and 9 bases from J; bases unmatched to any gene: 7. The CDR3 DNA sequence: TGTGCCAGCAGCTCCGGACAGGGGAGGAGTTCACCCCTCCACTTT. Its translation: CASSSGQGRSSPLHF. Variable domain in full (rest from reference TRBV7-2 and TRBJ1-6): GAGVSQSPSNKVTEKGKDVELRCDPISGHTALYWYRQSLGQGLEFLIYFQGNSAPDKSGLPSDRFSAERTGGSVSTLTIQRTQQEDSAVYLCASSSGQGRSSPLHFGNGTRLTVT.

V gene TRBV7-9 combines with J gene TRBJ2-4; TRBD1 might be the D (6 bases). Trimming shortened V by 5 bases and J by 6 bases, and 14 bases separated the two germline ends. From germline, CDR1 is SEHNR and CDR2 FQNEAQ (reference sequence). CDR3 length: 14 residues. The CDR3 sequence: CASSLTGSGNIQYF. The CDR3 coding sequence is TGTGCCAGCAGCCTTACAGGGAGTGGAAACATTCAGTACTTC.

The chain recombines TRBV2 with TRBJ2-5; 9 positions match TRBD1. The CDR3 runs 14 residues. The V gene's germline CDR1 is SNHLY and CDR2 FYNNEI. The junction had 6 bases not matched to a gene; V was cut back by 6 bases and J by 4 bases. The CDR3 nucleotides are TGTGCCAGCAGAGGGGACAGGGCGTCAGAGACCCAGTACTTC. This codes for CASRGDRASETQYF.

As concerns this clone: Other nucleotide sequences from this sample produce the same CDR3. The chain links TRBV18 to TRBJ1-1, with D possibly TRBD1 on 5 matching bases. This CDR3 comprises 13 residues. CDR1 and CDR2 (germline): KGHSH, LQKENI. V gave up 5 bases and J gave up 1 base, with 8 bases separating them. The CDR3 DNA is TGTGCCAGCTCAACCGACAGGAACACTGAAGCTTTCTTT. Encoded protein: CASSTDRNTEAFF. Based on the CDR3 plus reference TRBV18 and TRBJ1-1, the full variable domain is NAGVMQNPRHLVRRRGQEARLRCSPMKGHSHVYWYRQLPEEGLKFMVYLQKENIIDESGMPKERFSAEFPKEGPSILRIQQVVRGDSAAYFCASSTDRNTEAFFGQGTRLTVV.